The 26 T cell receptor beta chains listed next were all sequenced from one sample in a study of Ad26.COV2.S vaccination and SARS-CoV-2 variants. Noted treatment: roughly 20 received Ad26.COV2.S at low or high dose, single or two shots; about 5 received placebo; per-sample allocation not given. Sampling was done on day 63 after the first vaccine or placebo injection. Generated by immunoSEQ multiplex PCR, the TCRdb table keeps only in-frame clones and is missing some. The sample shows fewer than 800,000 clones, around 92% of them seen only once. Source: peripheral blood, taken in a trial of Ad26.COV2.S vaccine versus placebo. Every receptor here comes from a person aged 18 to 65 who received the Ad26.COV2.S COVID-19 vaccine or a placebo.

The chain links TRBV13 to TRBJ1-4, with D perhaps matching TRBD1 (5 bases). The CDR3 spans 13 residues. Germline loops: CDR1 PRHDT, CDR2 FYEKMQ (reference sequence). V was trimmed by 0 bases and J by 11 bases, leaving 10 bases between them. CDR3 in amino acids: CASSLGTVGKLFF. In DNA form, the CDR3 reads TGTGCCAGCAGCTTAGGGACAGTCGGGAAACTGTTTTTT.

This clone was counted only a few times. This chain uses TRBV6-5 with TRBJ2-7, with 14 nucleotides matching TRBD2. Germline CDR1 MNHEY, CDR2 SVGAGI. Trimming removed 10 bases from V and 2 bases from J; junction bases left unmatched: 4. The CDR3 runs to 14 residues. The CDR3 nucleotides read TGTGCCACCAGGACTAGCGGGAGGCCCTACGAGCAGTACTTC. Amino acid sequence: CATRTSGRPYEQYF.

The rearrangement uses TRBV5-6 and TRBJ1-2, with D maybe TRBD1 (6 bases). Trimming took off 4 bases at V and 5 bases at J, with 21 bases between the two ends. The CDR3 is made up of 16 amino acids. Per the germline V gene, CDR1 is SGHDT and CDR2 is YYEEEE. The CDR3 is CASSPLGQSVPYGYTF. The CDR3 DNA reads as TGTGCCAGCAGCCCCTTGGGACAAAGTGTCCCGTATGGCTACACCTTC.

The V gene is TRBV2, the J gene TRBJ2-1; D unclear. V was shortened by 3 bases and J by 2 bases, with 17 bases between the two germline ends. The CDR3 totals 17 residues. Germline-derived CDR1 and CDR2 are SNHLY and FYNNEI. The CDR3 nucleotides read TGTGCCAGCAGTGATGAAGTCCGCCATAGGGCCTACAATGAGCAGTTCTTC. Translated, it gives CASSDEVRHRAYNEQFF.

The chain links TRBV30 to TRBJ1-2; TRBD1 is a possible D gene (5 bases). CDR1 is GTSNPN and CDR2 is SVGIG in the germline V gene (reference sequence). With 1 base removed from V and 8 bases from J, the gap between germline ends came to 14 bases. The CDR3 has 13 amino acids. CDR3 amino acids: CAWSATGIRGYTF. CDR3 bases: TGTGCCTGGAGTGCAACAGGAATCAGGGGCTACACCTTC.

This rearrangement joins TRBV25-1 to TRBJ2-3, with 12 bases matching TRBD2. The CDR3 is 18 residues long. The ends lost 2 bases at V and 0 bases at J; junction bases unmatched: 6. The germline V gene encodes CDR1 MGHDK and CDR2 SYGVNS. The CDR3 sequence: CASSERLAGGPSTDTQYF. CDR3 nucleotide sequence: TGTGCCAGCAGTGAAAGGCTAGCGGGAGGGCCAAGCACAGATACGCAGTATTTT.

The genes are TRBV24-1 and TRBJ1-5; TRBD1 agrees at 9 bases. Germline V gene data show CDR1 as KGHDR and CDR2 as SFDVKD. The CDR3 runs 14 residues. V trimming: 9 bases; J trimming: 7 bases; junction bases outside the gene matches: 9. CDR3 sequence: CATGRTGDGQPQHF. The CDR3, as DNA: TGTGCCACCGGCCGGACAGGGGACGGGCAGCCCCAGCATTTT.

The chain combines TRBV15 with TRBJ1-5; D not certain. V was shortened by 6 bases and J by 0 bases, with 12 bases between the two germline ends. The germline gives CDR1 LNHNV, CDR2 YYDKDF (reference sequence). CDR3 length: 15 residues. The CDR3 DNA is TGTGCCACCAGTCGGGTAGGCGTTAGCAATCAGCCCCAGCATTTT. The encoded protein is CATSRVGVSNQPQHF.

Written as DNA, the CDR3 is TGTGCCAGCAGACCCGGACAGGGGAACTATGGCTACACCTTC. It codes for CASRPGQGNYGYTF. This chain joins TRBV5-4 and TRBJ1-2, with 9 bases fitting TRBD1. Trimming cost V 5 bases and J 2 bases; bases outside gene matches: 4. Germline V CDR1 and CDR2: SGHNT, YYREEE (reference sequence). The CDR3 consists of 14 residues.

This chain uses TRBV7-2 with TRBJ2-7; D not certain. V gave up 1 base and J gave up 2 bases, with 15 bases separating them. CDR1 SGHTA and CDR2 FQGNSA come from the germline V gene. The CDR3 covers 16 residues. The CDR3 DNA is TGTGCCAGCAGCTTAGATCCGGGCTCCATACCCTACGAGCAGTACTTC. This translates into CASSLDPGSIPYEQYF. Variable domain in full (rest from reference TRBV7-2 and TRBJ2-7): GAGVSQSPSNKVTEKGKDVELRCDPISGHTALYWYRQSLGQGLEFLIYFQGNSAPDKSGLPSDRFSAERTGGSVSTLTIQRTQQEDSAVYLCASSLDPGSIPYEQYFGPGTRLTVT.

This chain links TRBV7-9 with TRBJ1-4; perhaps TRBD1 as D (5 bases). Trimming took off 0 bases at V and 5 bases at J, with 7 bases between the two ends. CDR1 is SEHNR and CDR2 is FQNEAQ in the germline V gene (reference sequence). CDR3 size: 14 residues. The CDR3 DNA sequence: TGTGCCAGCAGCTTAGCCAGGGCCAATGAAAAACTGTTTTTT. Encoded protein: CASSLARANEKLFF.

The gene calls are TRBV7-9 and TRBJ2-7, with 14 bases fitting TRBD2. Germline CDR1 and CDR2: SEHNR and FQNEAQ (reference sequence). The CDR3 runs 14 residues. V dropped 3 bases and J dropped 12; count of bases not matched to a gene: 7. The CDR3 region has the DNA TGTGCCAGCAGCTTCAGGGGGACTAGCGGGAGCATGTACTTC. This sequence encodes CASSFRGTSGSMYF.

The chain combines TRBV5-4 with TRBJ2-7; possibly TRBD1 for D (6 bases). Germline CDR1 SGHNT, CDR2 YYREEE (reference sequence). The CDR3 loop spans 13 amino acids. Deletions cut 2 bases from V and 7 bases from J, with 13 bases between. CDR3 protein: CASSLFQRGEQYF. The CDR3, as DNA: TGTGCCAGCAGCTTATTCCAGAGGGGGGAGCAGTACTTC. Full variable domain (remainder filled in from reference TRBV5-4 and TRBJ2-7): ETGVTQSPTHLIKTRGQQVTLRCSSQSGHNTVSWYQQALGQGPQFIFQYYREEENGRGNFPPRFSGLQFPNYSSELNVNALELDDSALYLCASSLFQRGEQYFGPGTRLTVT.

The chain combines TRBV7-2 with TRBJ1-5; the D gene is possibly TRBD1 (5 bases). CDR1 and CDR2 from the germline V gene are SGHTA and FQGNSA. The CDR3 spans 14 residues. The V end lost 0 bases, the J end lost 11 bases, and 14 bases lay between the germline ends. This CDR3 reads CASSLADTQVAQHF. CDR3 bases: TGTGCCAGCAGCTTAGCGGACACGCAGGTGGCCCAGCATTTT.

J is TRBJ2-5 and V is TRBV15, with 8 bases matching TRBD2. The CDR3 has 16 residues. Per the germline V gene, CDR1 is LNHNV and CDR2 is YYDKDF (reference sequence). Losses at the gene ends were 0 bases for V and 4 bases for J; bases not matched to a gene: 7. The CDR3 sequence: CATSRDSPSGSETQYF. CDR3 nucleotides: TGTGCCACCAGCAGAGATTCCCCTAGCGGGTCAGAGACCCAGTACTTC.

This rearrangement joins TRBV27 to TRBJ2-5; tentative D call: TRBD2 (5 bases). This CDR3 is 16 amino acids long. Trimming cost V 0 bases and J 5 bases, with 16 bases left between them. Germline-derived CDR1 and CDR2 are MNHEY and SMNVEV (reference sequence). The CDR3 reads CASSLSVDFPGETQYF. The DNA of the CDR3 is TGTGCCAGCAGTTTATCCGTGGACTTCCCGGGGGAGACCCAGTACTTC.

V and J are TRBV7-8 and TRBJ2-7; TRBD2 matches at 12 bases. This CDR3 contains 16 residues. Germline values: CDR1 SGHVS, CDR2 FQNEAQ. V lost 5 bases, J lost 3 bases, and 8 bases stayed unmatched. The CDR3 DNA sequence: TGTGCCAGCAGCCTTACTAGCGGGAGGCCCAACTACGAGCAGTACTTC. This gives the protein CASSLTSGRPNYEQYF.

This rearrangement joins TRBV18 to TRBJ2-1; a possible D gene is TRBD2 (5 bases). Trimming took 3 bases from V and 4 from J, leaving 13 bases between them. Per germline, CDR1 KGHSH and CDR2 LQKENI. CDR3 size: 15 residues. The CDR3 DNA sequence: TGTGCCAGCTCACCGGCTAGCCTGGTATACAATGAGCAGTTCTTC. Protein sequence: CASSPASLVYNEQFF.

This chain joins TRBV10-3 and TRBJ2-3; 8 bases align to TRBD1. The germline CDR1 and CDR2 sequences are ENHRY and SYGVKD. This CDR3 comprises 17 residues. Losses at the gene ends were 3 bases for V and 3 bases for J; bases not matched to a gene: 11. CDR3 DNA: TGTGCCATCAGTGACGGAGGGGGCAGGGGGCAGACAGATACGCAGTATTTT. Its protein product is CAISDGGGRGQTDTQYF.

The chain recombines TRBV19 with TRBJ1-1, with 7 bases lining up with TRBD1. CDR3 size: 15 residues. CDR1 is LNHDA and CDR2 is SQIVND in the germline V gene (reference sequence). V lost 1 base and J lost 3; bases outside the gene matches: 5. DNA for the CDR3: TGTGCCAGTAGTATAGTCCCAGGGGGGGACACTGAAGCTTTCTTT. Its protein is CASSIVPGGDTEAFF.

V is TRBV7-2 and J is TRBJ1-2; 11 positions match TRBD1. The V gene's germline CDR1 is SGHTA and CDR2 FQGNSA. CDR3 length: 16 residues. The J segment lost 7 bases and the V segment lost 4 bases, leaving 11 bases of the junction unmatched. The CDR3 sequence: CASSSPGQGGKGGYTF. DNA for the CDR3: TGTGCCAGCAGCTCGCCGGGACAGGGGGGAAAAGGTGGCTACACCTTC.

V and J are TRBV5-6 and TRBJ2-2; 9 nucleotides match TRBD2. Trimming at V came to 2 bases and at J to 4 bases, leaving 3 bases not matched to a gene. This CDR3 is built from 15 residues. CDR1 and CDR2 from the germline V gene are SGHDT and YYEEEE. The CDR3 bases are TGTGCCAGCAGCTTTCGCGGGGGGGCCACCGGGGAGCTGTTTTTT. Translating gives CASSFRGGATGELFF.

The J gene is TRBJ2-4, the V gene TRBV6-6; the D is unclear. CDR3 length: 16 amino acids. The ends were cut back, 4 bases at V and 6 bases at J, with 19 bases in the middle. Germline lookup yields CDR1 MNHNY and CDR2 SVGAGI (reference sequence). The CDR3 region has the DNA TGTGCCAGCAGTTCGCGCCTACCGTTAGGTCCAAACATTCAGTACTTC. Its protein product is CASSSRLPLGPNIQYF.

The rearrangement uses TRBV5-4 and TRBJ1-4; D unresolved. Deletions cut 0 bases from V and 8 bases from J, with 11 bases between. CDR1 SGHNT and CDR2 YYREEE come from the germline V gene (reference sequence). This CDR3 is 14 amino acids long. The CDR3 loop reads CASSLGAQGEKLFF. CDR3 in DNA: TGTGCCAGCAGCTTGGGGGCCCAAGGGGAAAAACTGTTTTTT. Combining the CDR3 with reference TRBV5-4 and TRBJ1-4 gives the whole variable domain ETGVTQSPTHLIKTRGQQVTLRCSSQSGHNTVSWYQQALGQGPQFIFQYYREEENGRGNFPPRFSGLQFPNYSSELNVNALELDDSALYLCASSLGAQGEKLFFGSGTQLSVL.

This clone was counted only a few times. This chain uses TRBV18 with TRBJ2-2; TRBD2 aligns across 14 bases. After removal of 3 bases from V and 5 bases from J, the junction contained 2 bases not matched to a gene. The CDR3 runs to 16 residues. Looked up from germline, CDR1 is KGHSH and CDR2 is LQKENI. Written as DNA, the CDR3 is TGTGCCAGCTCACCCCGGACTAGCGGGAGGACCGGGGAGCTGTTTTTT. This gives the protein CASSPRTSGRTGELFF.

The J gene is TRBJ1-6, the V gene TRBV5-3, with D perhaps TRBD1 (5 bases). TRBV5-3 is treated as an ORF (open reading frame) with a function not yet certain. The ends were cut back, 0 bases at V and 14 bases at J, with 9 bases in the middle. The CDR3 extends over 12 amino acids. This CDR3 reads CARSLGQGTLHF. The CDR3 region has the DNA TGTGCCAGAAGCTTGGGGCAGGGCACCCTCCACTTT.